These T cell receptor beta chains were read from a single sample in a study of PD-1 blockade in mismatch repair-deficient tumors. Produced via immunoSEQ multiplex PCR; TCRdb's table is partial and in-frame only. The sample shows about 84,000 clones, 81% of them seen only once. The sequences come from peripheral blood, collected 12 weeks after starting pembrolizumab. All receptors derive from an adult with mismatch repair-deficient cancer. Both conserved end residues are part of each CDR3. A D gene is named only where the DNA matches it firmly. For some rows the clone size is stated as once, few or many, or as a class when expanded; others skip it.

V gene	J gene	clone size	D gene	CDR3 DNA	CDR3 protein
TRBV27	TRBJ2-2	.	TRBD1	TGTGCCAGCAGTTTAAAGGGGGCGCGGAACACCGGGGAGCTGTTTTTT	CASSLKGARNTGELFF
TRBV11-1	TRBJ2-2	.	.	TGTGCCAGCAGCAGAGATTTCACCGGGGAGCTGTTTTTT	CASSRDFTGELFF
TRBV7-8	TRBJ2-7	.	TRBD2	TGTGCCAGCAGCTTACTTCGCGGGAGAAGGTCCTACGAGCAGTACTTC	CASSLLRGRRSYEQYF
TRBV27	TRBJ1-5	.	.	TGTGCCAGCAGTTTATCGTTCTATAGCAATCAGCCCCAGCATTTT	CASSLSFYSNQPQHF
TRBV19	TRBJ1-4	.	.	TGTGCCAGTAGTGCCCGACAGATATCTAATGAAAAACTGTTTTTT	CASSARQISNEKLFF
TRBV19	TRBJ1-2	few	TRBD1	TGTGCCAGTAGTATAGCCCCCTGGAGGGACAGGGGGGTATCTGGCTACACCTTC	CASSIAPWRDRGVSGYTF
TRBV27	TRBJ1-2	.	.	TGTGCCAGCAGTCGAACGGGTGGACCTGGCTACACCTTC	CASSRTGGPGYTF
TRBV6-5	TRBJ2-7	once	.	TGTGCCAGCAGCCCTTCCGGGGGAGTCCACGAGCAGTACTTC	CASSPSGGVHEQYF
TRBV9	TRBJ2-2	.	.	TGTGCCAGCAGCGTAGAGGGACTCCAGGCCGGGGAGCTGTTTTTT	CASSVEGLQAGELFF
TRBV27	TRBJ1-1	.	TRBD1	TGTGCCAGCAGTTTATTCGGCGGACAGGGAGTCACTGAAGCTTTCTTT	CASSLFGGQGVTEAFF
TRBV27	TRBJ2-1	.	TRBD1	TGTGCCAGCCATTCGGAGGGGACAGGGAGAAATGAGCAGTTCTTC	CASHSEGTGRNEQFF
TRBV7-9	TRBJ1-5	.	TRBD1	TGTGCCAGCAGCTCGGAGGGGGCTGGAAGCAATCAGCCCCAGCATTTT	CASSSEGAGSNQPQHF
TRBV18	TRBJ2-7	.	.	TGTGCCAGCTCCATCGGGGCGGAAAGCTCCTACGAGCAGTACTTC	CASSIGAESSYEQYF
TRBV6-9	TRBJ1-5	.	TRBD1	TGTGCCAGCAGTTTGGGACAGGGGGGCAATCAGCCCCAGCATTTT	CASSLGQGGNQPQHF
TRBV6-5	TRBJ1-3	few	.	TGTGCCAGCAGTTACCTCGTGGGCTCTGGAAACACCATATATTTT	CASSYLVGSGNTIYF
TRBV4-3	TRBJ1-2	.	.	TGCGCCAGCAGCCAAGAGGGCAGCCCTATGGGCTACACCTTC	CASSQEGSPMGYTF
TRBV5-1	TRBJ2-5	.	TRBD2	TGCGCCAGCAGCTTGTCCGTCGGCGGGAGGCAAGAGACCCAGTACTTC	CASSLSVGGRQETQYF
TRBV11-1	TRBJ1-2	.	.	TGTGCCAGCAGCTCCCCGGGTGCGCGGGGCTACACCTTC	CASSSPGARGYTF
TRBV14	TRBJ2-7	few	TRBD2	TGTGCCAGCAGCCAAGAATACGGACTAGCCCTCTCCTACGAGCAGTACTTC	CASSQEYGLALSYEQYF
TRBV7-8	TRBJ2-1	.	.	TGTGCCAGCAGCTTAATAGGAAATAACAATGAGCAGTTCTTC	CASSLIGNNNEQFF
TRBV5-5	TRBJ2-5	few	.	TGTGCCAGCACCCGCGGAGGGGGCTCGGGAGAGACCCAGTACTTC	CASTRGGGSGETQYF
TRBV5-1	TRBJ2-5	.	TRBD2	TGCGCCAGCAGCCAAACTAGCGGGGGGGCCAAGACCCAGTACTTC	CASSQTSGGAKTQYF